The T cell receptor (beta chain) under discussion was sequenced for a study of chemoradiotherapy in HPV16-positive cancers. To note about this clone: The antigen remains unidentified.

Whole-study findings and limits: Only two HPV16-positive patients supplied the functional HPV-specificity definition.

Some clones are missing from TCRdb's copy, which holds only in-frame ones; the method was immunoSEQ multiplex PCR. This sample yields approximately 16,000 clones, of which 88% are seen a single time; approximately 3.5% belongs to the top ten. Specimen: blood, collected from a patient who underwent chemoradiotherapy. This receptor was identified in a human donor with HPV-associated anogenital cancer.

The DNA of the CDR3 is TGTGCCAGCAGCCATGGGACTAGCGGGGGGAGGGGAAATGAGCAGTTCTTC. Encoded protein: CASSHGTSGGRGNEQFF. The chain couples TRBV5-4 to TRBJ2-1; 15 nucleotides line up with TRBD2. V shed 4 bases, J shed 7 bases, and the junction held 9 bases outside the gene matches. This CDR3 is 17 amino acids long. Looked up from germline, CDR1 is SGHNT and CDR2 is YYREEE (reference sequence).